This TCR beta chain was documented in a study of T cells in Graves' hyperthyroidism and ophthalmopathy. Whole-study findings and limits: Ophthalmopathy was predicted by the model a median of 6.5 months ahead of onset. Through a model of 13 V-J features, ophthalmopathy was separated from stable hyperthyroidism.

Comment on this clonotype: What it binds is not known.

PBMCs stemmed from about 9.5 ml fresh peripheral blood. Regions amplified from RNA transcripts were the TCR beta CDR3 regions. HTBI primers were employed in a first-round RT-PCR of the TCR CDR3. TCRdb called the multiplex PCR reads again in MiXCR, with one record for every CDR3 protein. The table shows some 620,000 distinct CDR3 sequences, with roughly 16% occurring only once. CDR1 and CDR2 from the germline V gene are MDHEN and SYDVKM. The CDR3 has 15 residues. The V and J ends lost 7 bases and 2 bases respectively, with 14 bases between them. The sequenced sample consisted of blood. The J gene is TRBJ1-4, the V gene TRBV28, with D unresolved. This TCR came from a woman in her thirties with Graves' hyperthyroidism. CDR3 coding DNA: TGTGCCAGCAATAGTCACGTTCCTACTAATGAAAAACTGTTTTTT. It codes for CASNSHVPTNEKLFF.